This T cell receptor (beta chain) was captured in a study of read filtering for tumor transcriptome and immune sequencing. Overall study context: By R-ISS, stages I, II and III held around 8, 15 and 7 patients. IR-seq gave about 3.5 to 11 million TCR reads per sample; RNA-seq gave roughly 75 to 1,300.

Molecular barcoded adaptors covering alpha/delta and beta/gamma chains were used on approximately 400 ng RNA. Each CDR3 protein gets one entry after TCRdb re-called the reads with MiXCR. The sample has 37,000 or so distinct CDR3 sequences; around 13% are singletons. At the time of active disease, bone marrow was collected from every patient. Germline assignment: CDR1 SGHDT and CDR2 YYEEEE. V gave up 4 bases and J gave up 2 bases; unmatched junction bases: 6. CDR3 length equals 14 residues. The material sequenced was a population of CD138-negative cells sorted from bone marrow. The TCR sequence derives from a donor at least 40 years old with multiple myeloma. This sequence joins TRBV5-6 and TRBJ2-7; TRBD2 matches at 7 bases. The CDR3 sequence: CASSQRAGTYEQYF. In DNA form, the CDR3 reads TGTGCCAGCAGCCAGAGAGCGGGGACCTACGAGCAGTACTTC.